Each of the 9 T cell receptor beta chains below was sequenced from the same sample in a study of siplizumab effects on memory and regulatory T cells. The assay was immunoSEQ multiplex PCR, and TCRdb's table has in-frame clones only and misses some. Among over 100,000 clones, about 93% were seen once, and the ten largest hold around 1.1%. The sequencing input was CD4+ T cells sorted from blood. The receptor set was obtained from a human donor in good health.

The chain recombines TRBV7-9 with TRBJ2-1; D uncertain. This CDR3 region has 12 residues. CDR1 is SEHNR, CDR2 FQNEAQ, per germline (reference sequence). The V gene lost 1 base and the J gene lost 12 bases, with 10 bases spanning the gap. The CDR3 DNA reads TGTGCCAGCAGCTTAGTGTTAGCACCGCAGTTCTTC. The encoded protein is CASSLVLAPQFF.

The chain combines TRBV6-1 with TRBJ1-1; 7 nucleotides align to TRBD1. This CDR3 spans 14 amino acids. Germline V gives CDR1 MNHNS, CDR2 SASEGT. The V gene end was trimmed by 6 bases and the J gene end by 1 base; junction bases not matched to a gene: 5. The CDR3 here is CASSLDRANTEAFF. DNA for the CDR3: TGTGCCAGCAGCCTCGACAGGGCGAACACTGAAGCTTTCTTT.

V and J are TRBV18 and TRBJ2-1; D possibly corresponds to TRBD1 (6 bases). Trimming shortened V by 2 bases and J by 9 bases, and 17 bases separated the two germline ends. CDR3 length equals 15 residues. The germline gives CDR1 KGHSH, CDR2 LQKENI. CDR3 coding DNA: TGTGCCAGCTCACCAACCGAATTAACAGGGATTGAGCAGTTCTTC. This encodes CASSPTELTGIEQFF.

The V gene is TRBV28, the J gene TRBJ2-5; 8 bases line up with TRBD2. Germline V gene data show CDR1 as MDHEN and CDR2 as SYDVKM. This CDR3 region has 13 residues. Trimming removed 6 bases from V and 8 bases from J; junction bases left unmatched: 8. The CDR3 reads CASRRGGMKTQYF. The CDR3 region has the DNA TGTGCCAGCAGACGGGGGGGGATGAAAACCCAGTACTTC.

J is TRBJ2-7 and V is TRBV11-2; 7 bases fit TRBD1. V shed 3 bases, J shed 6 bases, and the junction held 8 bases outside the gene matches. Germline CDR1 reads SGHAT; CDR2 reads FQNNGV. The CDR3 spans 14 residues. The CDR3 protein is CASSFPGQYPEQYF. The CDR3 nucleotides read TGTGCCAGCAGCTTCCCGGGACAGTATCCCGAGCAGTACTTC.

The chain carries TRBV29-1 and TRBJ1-1; unclear D gene. Germline V CDR1 and CDR2: SQVTM, ANQGSEA. CDR3 size: 11 residues. V gave up 5 bases and J gave up 2 bases, with 6 bases separating them. The CDR3 region is CSVSGNTEAFF. The CDR3 nucleotides are TGCAGCGTTAGCGGTAACACTGAAGCTTTCTTT.

This chain uses TRBV9 with TRBJ2-7; a possible D gene is TRBD1 (6 bases). The germline V gene encodes CDR1 SGDLS and CDR2 YYNGEE. This CDR3 region has 13 residues. Between the trimmed V and J ends, which lost 2 bases and 1 base, there was a span of 7 bases. The CDR3 protein is CASSVQGSYEQYF. The CDR3 DNA reads TGTGCCAGCAGCGTTCAGGGGTCCTACGAGCAGTACTTC.

This chain links TRBV2 with TRBJ2-3, with D possibly TRBD2 on 6 matching bases. The V gene lost 7 bases and the J gene lost 9 bases, with 17 bases spanning the gap. Germline V gene data show CDR1 as SNHLY and CDR2 as FYNNEI. The CDR3 sequence is 13 residues long. DNA of the CDR3: TGTGCCAGCACAAGACTAGGACCAGGGACGCAGTATTTT. It specifies CASTRLGPGTQYF.

V usage is TRBV7-8 and J usage is TRBJ1-2; D possibly corresponds to TRBD1 (6 bases). Germline loops: CDR1 SGHVS, CDR2 FQNEAQ. V lost 5 bases and J 0 bases, leaving 19 bases between the germline ends. The length of the CDR3 is 17 residues. This CDR3 reads CASSLFGGLGTNYGYTF. CDR3 nucleotides: TGTGCCAGCAGCCTCTTTGGGGGCTTGGGAACTAACTATGGCTACACCTTC.